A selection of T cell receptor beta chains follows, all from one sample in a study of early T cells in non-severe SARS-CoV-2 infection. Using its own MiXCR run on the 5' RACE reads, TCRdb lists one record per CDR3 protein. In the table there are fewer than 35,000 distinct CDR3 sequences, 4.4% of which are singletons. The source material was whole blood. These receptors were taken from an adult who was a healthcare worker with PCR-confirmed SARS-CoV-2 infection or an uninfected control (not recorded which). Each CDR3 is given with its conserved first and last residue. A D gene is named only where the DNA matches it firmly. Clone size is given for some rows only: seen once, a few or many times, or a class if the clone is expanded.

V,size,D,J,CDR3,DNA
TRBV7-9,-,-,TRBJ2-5,CASSTPGQYQETQYF,TGTGCCAGCAGCACCCCTGGGCAGTACCAAGAGACCCAGTACTTC
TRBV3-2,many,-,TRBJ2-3,CASSQDRRDTQYF,TGTGCCAGCAGCCAAGACCGGCGGGATACGCAGTATTTT
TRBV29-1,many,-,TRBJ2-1,CSAQIYNEQFF,TGCAGCGCACAGATATACAATGAGCAGTTCTTC
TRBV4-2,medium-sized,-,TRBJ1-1,CASSQDMVNTEAFF,TGTGCCAGCAGCCAAGATATGGTTAACACTGAAGCTTTCTTT
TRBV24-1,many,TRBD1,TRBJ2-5,CATSEGTGRETQYF,TGTGCCACCAGTGAAGGGACAGGGAGAGAGACCCAGTACTTC
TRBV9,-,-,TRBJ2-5,CASSVTPSQQETQYF,TGTGCCAGCAGCGTGACCCCATCCCAACAAGAGACCCAGTACTTC
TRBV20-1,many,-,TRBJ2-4,CSAPRLAGGFGQDIQYF,TGCAGTGCTCCCCGCCTGGCAGGGGGGTTTGGTCAGGACATTCAGTACTTC
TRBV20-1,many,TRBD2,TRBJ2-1,CSASPGTSGYNEQFF,TGCAGTGCTAGTCCCGGGACTAGCGGATACAATGAGCAGTTCTTC
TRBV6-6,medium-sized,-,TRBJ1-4,CASSYPLVGNEKLFF,TGTGCCAGCAGTTACCCCCTTGTTGGTAATGAAAAACTGTTTTTT
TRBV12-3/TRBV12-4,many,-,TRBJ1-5,CASSHSGADQPQHF,TGTGCCAGCAGCCACTCGGGTGCCGATCAGCCCCAGCATTTT
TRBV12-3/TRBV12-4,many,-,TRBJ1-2,CASSPSRDRTNYGYTF,TGTGCCAGCAGTCCGTCAAGGGACCGAACTAACTATGGCTACACCTTC
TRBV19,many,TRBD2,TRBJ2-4,CASSIDRLAGAGDKNIQYF,TGTGCCAGTAGTATCGATCGACTAGCGGGAGCTGGGGACAAAAACATTCAGTACTTC
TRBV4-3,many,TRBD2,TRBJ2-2,CASSQDRLAGANTGELFF,TGCGCCAGCAGCCAAGATCGACTAGCGGGGGCGAACACCGGGGAGCTGTTTTTT
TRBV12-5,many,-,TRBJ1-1,CASGFDERTEAFF,TGTGCTAGTGGTTTCGATGAACGAACCGAAGCTTTCTTT
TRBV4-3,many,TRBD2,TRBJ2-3,CASSQVGLAGFADTQYF,TGCGCCAGCAGCCAAGTTGGACTAGCGGGATTTGCAGATACGCAGTATTTT
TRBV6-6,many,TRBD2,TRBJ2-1,CASRASGRANNEQFF,TGTGCCAGCAGGGCGAGCGGGAGGGCAAACAATGAGCAGTTCTTC
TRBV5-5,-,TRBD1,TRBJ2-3,CASSSDRVGTDTQYF,TGTGCCAGCAGCTCGGACAGGGTGGGCACAGATACGCAGTATTTT
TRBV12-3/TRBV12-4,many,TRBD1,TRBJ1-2,CASSLGQASNYGYTF,TGTGCCAGCAGTCTTGGACAGGCTTCCAACTATGGCTACACCTTC
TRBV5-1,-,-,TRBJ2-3,CASSLAGVRDTQYF,TGCGCCAGCAGCTTGGCAGGGGTGCGGGATACGCAGTATTTT
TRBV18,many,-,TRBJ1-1,CASSPFQGDTEAFF,TGTGCCAGCTCACCATTTCAAGGGGACACTGAAGCTTTCTTT
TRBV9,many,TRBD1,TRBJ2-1,CASSARDSWGNEQFF,TGTGCCAGCAGCGCCCGGGACAGTTGGGGCAATGAGCAGTTCTTC
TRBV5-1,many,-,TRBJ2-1,CASSPRSWDNEQFF,TGCGCCAGCAGCCCCCGATCTTGGGACAATGAGCAGTTCTTC
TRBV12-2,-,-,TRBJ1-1,CASRLVKGGGSWNTEAFF,TGTGCAAGTCGCTTAGTAAAGGGGGGAGGAAGTTGGAACACTGAAGCTTTCTTT
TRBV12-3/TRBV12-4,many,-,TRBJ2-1,CASSPVRDRSGNEQFF,TGTGCCAGCAGTCCAGTCAGGGACCGGTCGGGGAATGAGCAGTTCTTC
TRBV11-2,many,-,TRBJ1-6,CASSLDNSPLHF,TGTGCCAGCAGCTTAGATAATTCACCCCTCCACTTT
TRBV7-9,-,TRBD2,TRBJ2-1,CASSRNSGSHSYNEQFF,TGTGCCAGCAGCCGCAACAGCGGGAGTCACTCCTACAATGAGCAGTTCTTC
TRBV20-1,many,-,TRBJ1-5,CSARDRQNSNQPQHF,TGCAGTGCTAGAGATCGGCAGAATAGCAATCAGCCCCAGCATTTT
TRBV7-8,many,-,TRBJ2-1,CASSLVVQPDRHEQFF,TGTGCCAGCAGCTTAGTAGTACAGCCCGACCGGCATGAGCAGTTCTTC
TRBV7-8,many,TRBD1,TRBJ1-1,CASSLWTGPGTEAFF,TGTGCCAGCAGCTTGTGGACAGGACCGGGCACTGAAGCTTTCTTT
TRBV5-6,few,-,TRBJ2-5,CASSTRTGKETQYF,TGTGCCAGCAGCACCCGGACGGGCAAAGAGACCCAGTACTTC
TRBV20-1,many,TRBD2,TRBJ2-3,CSADLAGEATDTQYF,TGCAGTGCGGACCTAGCGGGAGAGGCCACAGATACGCAGTATTTT
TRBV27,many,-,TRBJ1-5,CASSSRPGNQPQHF,TGTGCCAGCAGTTCCCGACCGGGTAATCAGCCCCAGCATTTT
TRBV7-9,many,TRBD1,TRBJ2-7,CASSTPDRASYEQYF,TGTGCCAGCAGCACCCCGGACAGGGCCTCCTACGAGCAGTACTTC
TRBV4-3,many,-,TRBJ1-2,CASSQEGRGSYGYTF,TGCGCCAGCAGCCAAGAAGGGCGGGGCAGCTATGGCTACACCTTC
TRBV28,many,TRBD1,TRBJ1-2,CASRGQAFYYGYTF,TGTGCCAGCAGGGGACAGGCCTTCTACTATGGCTACACCTTC
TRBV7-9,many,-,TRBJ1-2,CASSLGQESYGYTF,TGTGCCAGCAGCTTAGGGCAGGAGAGCTATGGCTACACCTTC
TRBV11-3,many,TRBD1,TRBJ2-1,CASSLTGTVYANEQFF,TGTGCCAGCAGCTTAACCGGGACAGTCTATGCCAATGAGCAGTTCTTC
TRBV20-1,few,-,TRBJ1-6,CSAILHQENSPLHF,TGCAGTGCTATCTTACACCAAGAGAATTCACCCCTCCACTTT
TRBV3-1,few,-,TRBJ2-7,CASSQDRGSYEQYF,TGTGCCAGCAGCCAAGATAGGGGCTCCTACGAGCAGTACTTC
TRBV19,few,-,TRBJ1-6,CASTRRRDNSPLHF,TGTGCCAGTACCCGAAGACGGGATAATTCACCCCTCCACTTT
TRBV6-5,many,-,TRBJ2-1,CASSYMGEDEQFF,TGTGCCAGCAGTTACATGGGAGAAGATGAGCAGTTCTTC
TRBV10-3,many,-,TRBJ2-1,CAISERSPTYNEQFF,TGTGCCATCAGTGAACGATCTCCAACCTACAATGAGCAGTTCTTC
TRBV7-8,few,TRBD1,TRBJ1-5,CASSLGDRGPSNQPQHF,TGTGCCAGCAGCTTAGGGGACAGGGGCCCTAGCAATCAGCCCCAGCATTTT
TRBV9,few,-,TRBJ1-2,CASSVYTDHFYYGYTF,TGTGCCAGCAGCGTTTATACAGACCACTTTTATTATGGCTACACCTTC
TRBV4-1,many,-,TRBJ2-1,CASSQDPFNEQFF,TGCGCCAGCAGCCAGGATCCCTTCAATGAGCAGTTCTTC
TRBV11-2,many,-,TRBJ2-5,CASSLWGPETQYF,TGTGCCAGCAGTCTATGGGGGCCAGAGACCCAGTACTTC
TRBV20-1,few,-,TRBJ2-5,CSATGQKETQYF,TGCAGTGCTACTGGTCAAAAAGAGACCCAGTACTTC
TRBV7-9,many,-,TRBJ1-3,CASSSGSGNTIYF,TGTGCCAGCAGCTCCGGTTCTGGAAACACCATATATTTT
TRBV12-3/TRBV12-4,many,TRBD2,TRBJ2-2,CASRTGTSGNTGELFF,TGTGCCAGCAGGACCGGGACTAGCGGGAACACCGGGGAGCTGTTTTTT
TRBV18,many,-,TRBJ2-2,CASSPPGHVTGELFF,TGTGCCAGCTCACCGCCGGGACACGTCACCGGGGAGCTGTTTTTT
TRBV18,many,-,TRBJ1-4,CASSPDRTTNEKLFF,TGTGCCAGCTCACCGGACCGAACAACTAATGAAAAACTGTTTTTT